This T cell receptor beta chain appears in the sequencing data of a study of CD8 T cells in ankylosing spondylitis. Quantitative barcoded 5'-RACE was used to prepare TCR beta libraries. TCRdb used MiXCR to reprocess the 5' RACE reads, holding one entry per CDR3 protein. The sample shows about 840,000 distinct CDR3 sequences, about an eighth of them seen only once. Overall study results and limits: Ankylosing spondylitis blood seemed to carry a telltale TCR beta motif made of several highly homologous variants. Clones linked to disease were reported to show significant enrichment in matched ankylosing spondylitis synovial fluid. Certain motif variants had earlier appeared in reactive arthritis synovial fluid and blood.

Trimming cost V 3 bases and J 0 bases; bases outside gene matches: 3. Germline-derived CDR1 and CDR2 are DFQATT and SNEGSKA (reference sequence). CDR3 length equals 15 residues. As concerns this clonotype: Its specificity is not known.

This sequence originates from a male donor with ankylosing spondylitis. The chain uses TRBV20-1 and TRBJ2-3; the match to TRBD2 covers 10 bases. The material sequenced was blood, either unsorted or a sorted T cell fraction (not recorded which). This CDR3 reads CSASGLAASTDTQYF. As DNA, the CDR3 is TGCAGTGCTAGCGGACTAGCGGCTAGCACAGATACGCAGTATTTT.